The rows below give T cell receptor beta chains drawn from one sample of a study of blood T cell repertoires in COVID-19. Using immunoSEQ multiplex PCR, the repertoire was profiled, and TCRdb retains in-frame clones only, with some absent. This sample has approximately 76,000 clones, with roughly 84% found just once. The sequenced sample was peripheral blood. The receptor set was obtained from a woman aged 55-75 years with acute or convalescent COVID-19. Both conserved end residues are part of each CDR3. D genes are given only for firm matches. Size values are once, few and many counts, or a class for expanded clones, and some rows have none.

NA,TRBV7-6,NA,TRBJ1-3,TGTGCCAGCAGCTTAGGACAGAGCTCTGGAAACACCATATATTTT,CASSLGQSSGNTIYF
few,TRBV3-1/TRBV3-2,NA,TRBJ2-7,TGTGCCAGCAGCCAGAGGACTCCTTCCTACGAGCAGTACTTC,CASSQRTPSYEQYF
few,TRBV3-1/TRBV3-2,NA,TRBJ1-3,TGTGCCAGCAGCCAAGGTCGGGGGTCTGGAAACACCATATATTTT,CASSQGRGSGNTIYF
few,TRBV6-5,TRBD1,TRBJ1-4,TGTGCCAGCAGACCCCGGGACAGTTTTAATGAAAAACTGTTTTTT,CASRPRDSFNEKLFF
NA,TRBV29-1,TRBD2,TRBJ2-3,TGCAGCGTCCGGACTAGCGGGGGGGCAGCAGATACGCAGTATTTT,CSVRTSGGAADTQYF
NA,TRBV19,TRBD1,TRBJ1-2,TGTGCCAGTAGTCGCGCCGCGACAGGGTCCTATGGCTACACCTTC,CASSRAATGSYGYTF
NA,TRBV19,NA,TRBJ2-3,TGTGCCAGTAGTGTCCCCAGGGGCTACACAGATACGCAGTATTTT,CASSVPRGYTDTQYF
NA,TRBV5-1,TRBD1,TRBJ1-5,TGCGCCAGCAGCTTTACAGGGGATAGCAATCAGCCCCAGCATTTT,CASSFTGDSNQPQHF
NA,TRBV6-6,TRBD1,TRBJ1-1,TGTGCCAGCAGTTACCCCCGGACAGGAGTTCACACTGAAGCTTTCTTT,CASSYPRTGVHTEAFF
NA,TRBV2,TRBD1,TRBJ2-2,TGTGCCAGCAGTGAGGGACAGCTCTCTCCCGGGGAGCTGTTTTTT,CASSEGQLSPGELFF
NA,TRBV2,TRBD1,TRBJ2-5,TGTGCCAGGGGACAGAGTCAAGAGACCCAGTACTTC,CARGQSQETQYF
NA,TRBV4-1,TRBD1,TRBJ1-6,TGCGCCAGCACCATTCAGGAGGGGGCCAATAATTCACCCCTCCACTTT,CASTIQEGANNSPLHF
NA,TRBV5-4,TRBD2,TRBJ2-1,TGTGCCAGCAGCTTGAGGACTAGCGGGTGGAGTGAGCAGTTCTTC,CASSLRTSGWSEQFF
NA,TRBV29-1,NA,TRBJ2-5,TGCAGCGTTGAAGATTGGGAGGAGACCCAGTACTTC,CSVEDWEETQYF
NA,TRBV2,NA,TRBJ2-1,TGTGCCAGCAGGGCCTCCTACAATGAGCAGTTCTTC,CASRASYNEQFF
few,TRBV10-3,TRBD2,TRBJ2-3,TGTGCCCACACCACTAGCGGGGGTTTCCGCACAGATACGCAGTATTTT,CAHTTSGGFRTDTQYF
NA,TRBV12-3/TRBV12-4,NA,TRBJ1-1,TGTGCCAGCAGTTTCGCGAAGAACACTGAAGCTTTCTTT,CASSFAKNTEAFF
NA,TRBV3-1/TRBV3-2,NA,TRBJ1-1,TGTGCCAGCAGCCAAGCAGCGGGCACTGAAGCTTTCTTT,CASSQAAGTEAFF
NA,TRBV7-9,TRBD1,TRBJ1-1,TGTGCCAGCAGCTCGACACAGGGGAAAGGTGAAGCTTTCTTT,CASSSTQGKGEAFF
NA,TRBV11-2,NA,TRBJ2-7,TGTGCCAGCAGCTTAGATGGTTCAGGGGTGATCTACTACGAGCAGTACTTC,CASSLDGSGVIYYEQYF
once,TRBV5-1,NA,TRBJ1-1,TGCGCCAGCAGCTTGGCACAGATGAACACTGAAGCTTTCTTT,CASSLAQMNTEAFF
NA,TRBV10-3,TRBD2,TRBJ2-1,TGTGCCATCAGTGAGAAGGAGGGACTAGCGGGCGTCAATGAGCAGTTCTTC,CAISEKEGLAGVNEQFF